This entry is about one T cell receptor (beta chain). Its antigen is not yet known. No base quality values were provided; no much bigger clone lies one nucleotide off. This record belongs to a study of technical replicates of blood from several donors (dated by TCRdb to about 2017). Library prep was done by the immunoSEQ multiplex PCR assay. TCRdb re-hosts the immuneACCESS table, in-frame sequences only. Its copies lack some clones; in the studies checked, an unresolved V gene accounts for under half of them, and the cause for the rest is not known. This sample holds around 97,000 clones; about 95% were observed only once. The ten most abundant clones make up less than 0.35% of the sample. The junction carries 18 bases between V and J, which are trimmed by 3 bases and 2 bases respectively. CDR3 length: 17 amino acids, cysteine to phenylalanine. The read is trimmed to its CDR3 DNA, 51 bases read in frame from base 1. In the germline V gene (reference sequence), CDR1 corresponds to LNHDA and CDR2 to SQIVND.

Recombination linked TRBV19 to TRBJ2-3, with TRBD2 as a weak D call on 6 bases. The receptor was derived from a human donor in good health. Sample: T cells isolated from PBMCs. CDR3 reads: CASSMGQGSGPTDTQYF. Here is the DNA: TGTGCCAGTAGTATGGGGCAGGGTAGCGGACCCACAGATACGCAGTATTTT. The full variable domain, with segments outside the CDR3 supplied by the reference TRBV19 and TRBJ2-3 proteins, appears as DGGITQSPKYLFRKEGQNVTLSCEQNLNHDAMYWYRQDPGQGLRLIYYSQIVNDFQKGDIAEGYSVSREKKESFPLTVTSAQKNPTAFYLCASSMGQGSGPTDTQYFGPGTRLTVL.